Following are 9 T cell receptor beta chains from one sample sequenced in a study of blood T cell repertoires in COVID-19. Data came from immunoSEQ multiplex PCR; TCRdb stores just in-frame clones and leaves some out. The repertoire consists of roughly 310,000 clones, with roughly 90% occurring once and the leading ten covering 2.5% to 3.5%. Sequencing was performed on peripheral blood. These receptors all stem from a woman aged 30 to 39 with COVID-19, enrolled during active disease.

The rearrangement links TRBV27 to TRBJ1-6; 12 bases match TRBD1. The CDR3 runs 22 residues. The germline gives CDR1 MNHEY, CDR2 SMNVEV (reference sequence). The J segment lost 1 base and the V segment lost 6 bases, leaving 19 bases of the junction unmatched. CDR3 nucleotides: TGTGCCAGCAGCCGGCGGGACAGGGGGCAAAGTAAAGGAAGGTCCTATAATTCACCCCTCCACTTT. Translation gives CASSRRDRGQSKGRSYNSPLHF.

The chain links TRBV27 to TRBJ2-1, with 12 nucleotides matching TRBD2. The CDR3 sequence is 18 residues long. Losses at the gene ends were 6 bases for V and 7 bases for J; bases not matched to a gene: 16. CDR1 and CDR2 (germline): MNHEY, SMNVEV (reference sequence). The CDR3 sequence is CASSRRLAGGPSPNEQFF. CDR3 nucleotides: TGTGCCAGCAGCAGGAGGCTAGCGGGAGGGCCCTCTCCAAATGAGCAGTTCTTC.

The V and J genes are TRBV6-7 and TRBJ2-3, with D possibly TRBD2 on 8 matching bases. TRBV6-7 is sorted into the ORF group, with uncertain function. There are 21 residues in the CDR3. Trimming left V 10 bases short and J 2 bases short, with 37 bases between. In nucleotides, the CDR3 is TGTGCCAACCCAGGACAGGTTGGGGGTAGCGGGACCTACACCTACACAGATACGCAGTATTTT. Amino acids: CANPGQVGGSGTYTYTDTQYF.

The rearrangement joins TRBV4-2 to TRBJ2-2; D perhaps matches TRBD1 (6 bases). From germline, CDR1 is LGHNA and CDR2 YNFKEQ. The CDR3 loop spans 16 amino acids. V was trimmed by 3 bases and J by 4 bases, leaving 15 bases between them. CDR3 amino acids: CASSHDPGAFTGELFF. The DNA for the CDR3 is TGTGCCAGCAGCCACGACCCAGGGGCGTTCACCGGGGAGCTGTTTTTT.

This clone was observed a single time. The V call is TRBV20-1, the J call TRBJ1-6; the D is unclear. The ends were cut back, 3 bases at V and 0 bases at J, with 15 bases in the middle. CDR3 size: 17 residues. Looked up from germline, CDR1 is DFQATT and CDR2 is SNEGSKA (reference sequence). Here the CDR3 DNA reads TGCAGTGCTAGTAAAGTGGAGGGTAGCTCCTATAATTCACCCCTCCACTTT. Protein product: CSASKVEGSSYNSPLHF.

The chain combines TRBV6-5 with TRBJ1-5, with D possibly matching TRBD1 (5 bases). Trimming removed 5 bases from V and 8 bases from J, with 13 bases in between. CDR1 and CDR2 from the germline V gene are MNHEY and SVGAGI. This CDR3 has 13 residues. In DNA, the CDR3 is TGTGCCAGCAGTCGCTCGGGGGTAAAGCCCCAGCATTTT. It encodes CASSRSGVKPQHF.

The chain couples TRBV29-1 to TRBJ1-3; 9 bases are a match to TRBD1. V shed 3 bases, J shed 3 bases, and the junction held 6 bases outside the gene matches. Germline V gene lookup returns CDR1 SQVTM and CDR2 ANQGSEA. The CDR3 sequence is 15 residues long. The CDR3 DNA reads TGCAGCGTTGAGGTCACAGGGGGCGATGGAAACACCATATATTTT. This codes for CSVEVTGGDGNTIYF. The variable domain in full, completed from reference TRBV29-1 and TRBJ1-3, reads SAVISQKPSRDICQRGTSLTIQCQVDSQVTMMFWYRQQPGQSLTLIATANQGSEATYESGFVIDKFPISRPNLTFSTLTVSNMSPEDSSIYLCSVEVTGGDGNTIYFGEGSWLTVV.

V gene TRBV19 combines with J gene TRBJ2-6, with D maybe TRBD2 (7 bases). V was clipped by 4 bases and J by 2 bases, with 15 bases between them. Germline V lookup: CDR1 LNHDA, CDR2 SQIVND (reference sequence). The CDR3 sequence is 17 residues long. The CDR3 region is CASSTTGRGTGANVLTF. CDR3 nucleotide sequence: TGTGCCAGTAGTACAACAGGGAGGGGCACTGGGGCCAACGTCCTGACTTTC.

This clone showed up just once. The chain couples TRBV12-3 or TRBV12-4 to TRBJ1-1; 7 nucleotides align to TRBD1. V dropped 6 bases and J dropped 3; count of bases not matched to a gene: 4. The CDR3 covers 13 residues. CDR3 sequence reads: CASSPGQYTEAFF. The CDR3 bases are TGTGCCAGCAGCCCGGGACAGTACACTGAAGCTTTCTTT.